The 22 T cell receptor beta chains presented below share a single source sample, sequenced in a study of T cell responses to AZD1222 COVID-19 vaccine. Assay: immunoSEQ multiplex PCR; the TCRdb copy retains only in-frame clones and omits some. This table holds more than 150,000 clones, approximately 92% found once. This specimen was peripheral blood, taken on day 0 of AZD1222 vaccination. Receptors originate from an adult in good health.

V gene TRBV6-5 combines with J gene TRBJ1-5; 10 positions agree with TRBD1. From germline, CDR1 is MNHEY and CDR2 SVGAGI. CDR3 length equals 15 residues. Unmatched junction bases numbered 8, after V lost 5 bases and J lost 7 bases. The CDR3 here is CASSTYGTGEQPQHF. In nucleotides, the CDR3 is TGTGCCAGCAGTACGTACGGGACAGGGGAACAGCCCCAGCATTTT.

The J gene is TRBJ1-2, the V gene TRBV29-1; no definite D call. V was cut by 3 bases and J by 5 bases, with 13 bases left in between. The germline V gene has CDR1 SQVTM and CDR2 ANQGSEA. The CDR3 loop spans 13 amino acids. Here the CDR3 reads CSVDLGRSYGYTF. The CDR3 DNA follows: TGCAGCGTTGATTTGGGGAGGTCTTATGGCTACACCTTC.

V gene TRBV5-1 combines with J gene TRBJ1-6; 8 bases fit TRBD1. The CDR3 is 17 residues long. In germline, CDR1 is SGHRS, CDR2 YFSETQ. V dropped 0 bases and J dropped 10; count of bases not matched to a gene: 12. In nucleotides, the CDR3 is TGCGCCAGCAGCTTGGAACACAAGAAGACAGGGGAGTCACCCCTCCACTTT. Translated: CASSLEHKKTGESPLHF.

The J gene is TRBJ1-4, the V gene TRBV14, with TRBD1 matching over 7 bases. This CDR3 is 16 amino acids long. Germline V gene lookup returns CDR1 SGHDN and CDR2 FVKESK. Trimming cost V 2 bases and J 7 bases; bases outside gene matches: 10. DNA of the CDR3: TGTGCCAGCAGCCAATCCCCACAGGGGTTTGGTGAAAAACTGTTTTTT. Translation gives CASSQSPQGFGEKLFF.

The rearrangement joins TRBV11-3 to TRBJ1-1; D not certain. Trimming cost V 1 base and J 1 base, with 10 bases left between them. Germline-derived CDR1 and CDR2 are SGHNT and YENEEA. There are 15 residues in the CDR3. The CDR3 DNA follows: TGTGCCAGCAGCTTAGGGGCAGGAAGGAACACTGAAGCTTTCTTT. Its translation is CASSLGAGRNTEAFF.

V and J are TRBV28 and TRBJ1-5; D gene ambiguous. The ends were cut back, 6 bases at V and 1 base at J, with 10 bases in the middle. The CDR3 covers 14 residues. Germline CDR1 MDHEN, CDR2 SYDVKM. CDR3 nucleotides: TGTGCCAGCAGCTTCCTTGGGAGCAATCAGCCCCAGCATTTT. Its protein is CASSFLGSNQPQHF. The whole variable domain, filled in from reference TRBV28 and TRBJ1-5, reads DVKVTQSSRYLVKRTGEKVFLECVQDMDHENMFWYRQDPGLGLRLIYFSYDVKMKEKGDIPEGYSVSREKKERFSLILESASTNQTSMYLCASSFLGSNQPQHFGDGTRLSIL.

The gene calls are TRBV14 and TRBJ2-7; TRBD1 is a possible D gene (5 bases). The V end was cut by 3 bases, the J end by 6 bases, with 21 bases between. From germline, CDR1 is SGHDN and CDR2 FVKESK. This CDR3 has 16 amino acids. The CDR3 sequence: CASSQEMGRPLSEQYF. In DNA form, the CDR3 reads TGTGCCAGCAGCCAGGAAATGGGGCGGCCACTAAGCGAGCAGTACTTC.

CDR3 nucleotides: TGCGCCAGCAGCCAATGGTGGAGGGAGAAAAATGGGACAGGGGGTATGAACACTGAAGCTTTCTTT. Amino acids: CASSQWWREKNGTGGMNTEAFF. The chain recombines TRBV4-3 with TRBJ1-1, with 11 bases identical to TRBD1. CDR1 and CDR2 (germline): LGHNA, YSLEER. With V trimmed by 2 bases and J by 0 bases, 20 bases remained unmatched. The CDR3 contains 22 residues.

The chain uses TRBV30 and TRBJ2-1; tentative D call: TRBD2 (7 bases). CDR3 length equals 15 residues. V gave up 4 bases and J gave up 1 base, with 14 bases separating them. The V gene's germline CDR1 is GTSNPN and CDR2 SVGIG (reference sequence). The CDR3 spells CAWTRGGGSYNEQFF. The CDR3 nucleotides read TGTGCCTGGACAAGGGGGGGCGGATCCTACAATGAGCAGTTCTTC.

The sample holds one count of this clone. V is TRBV19 and J is TRBJ2-7; 7 positions agree with TRBD1. Germline V gene data show CDR1 as LNHDA and CDR2 as SQIVND (reference sequence). The trim removed 10 bases at V and 5 bases at J, leaving 14 bases unmatched. This CDR3 has 14 residues. In DNA, the CDR3 is TGTGCCACCAGGGTCCAGGGGGTGAGGAACGAGCAGTACTTC. As protein: CATRVQGVRNEQYF.

CDR3 loop: CASKDSPLHF. The CDR3 bases are TGCGCCAGCAAGGATTCACCCCTCCACTTT. The chain joins TRBV23-1 to TRBJ1-6; D not certain. TRBV23-1 is placed among ORFs of uncertain function. Trimming pared 7 bases from V and 8 bases from J, leaving 3 bases between. This CDR3 region has 10 residues.

This rearrangement joins TRBV19 to TRBJ1-2; D remains ambiguous. The CDR3 is 14 amino acids. V was cut by 10 bases and J by 4 bases, with 19 bases left in between. The germline V gene has CDR1 LNHDA and CDR2 SQIVND (reference sequence). DNA for the CDR3: TGTGCCACCTCTGACCACTCCCGCTCCTATGGCTACACCTTC. Translation gives CATSDHSRSYGYTF.

CDR3 in amino acids: CASSSAGGRGELFF. In DNA form, the CDR3 reads TGTGCCAGCAGTTCAGCGGGGGGGCGTGGGGAGCTGTTTTTT. The J gene is TRBJ2-2, the V gene TRBV27; 10 bases align to TRBD2. J was trimmed by 8 bases and V by 4 bases; bases with no gene match: 4. The CDR3 has 14 amino acids. The germline V gene encodes CDR1 MNHEY and CDR2 SMNVEV (reference sequence).

The CDR3 coding sequence is TGTGCCAGCAGCCCCGAGGGGGACACTGAAGCTTTCTTT. Amino acid sequence: CASSPEGDTEAFF. This chain uses TRBV7-6 with TRBJ1-1; weak D call: TRBD1 (6 bases). This CDR3 is 13 amino acids long. Germline CDR1 reads SGHVS; CDR2 reads FNYEAQ. Trimming removed 5 bases at V and 3 bases at J, with 10 bases between.

The chain links TRBV27 to TRBJ2-1; 9 bases line up with TRBD2. The V gene end was trimmed by 3 bases and the J gene end by 4 bases; junction bases not matched to a gene: 16. Germline V gives CDR1 MNHEY, CDR2 SMNVEV (reference sequence). The CDR3 totals 19 residues. This CDR3 is CASSFPASGVWGVYNEQFF. The CDR3 DNA is TGTGCCAGCAGTTTTCCCGCTAGCGGGGTATGGGGGGTATACAATGAGCAGTTCTTC.

The rearrangement joins TRBV2 to TRBJ2-3, with D unclear. The CDR3 loop spans 13 amino acids. Per the germline V gene, CDR1 is SNHLY and CDR2 is FYNNEI. V lost 0 bases and J 8 bases, leaving 9 bases between the germline ends. The CDR3 reads CASSEAPPGTQYF. CDR3 sequence (DNA): TGTGCCAGCAGTGAAGCCCCTCCAGGTACGCAGTATTTT.

The chain combines TRBV12-5 with TRBJ1-1, with 9 bases that match TRBD1. CDR1 is LGHNT, CDR2 FRNRAP, per germline. This CDR3 spans 13 amino acids. V shed 7 bases, J shed 7 bases, and the junction held 7 bases outside the gene matches. The CDR3 is CASDPTGGSEAFF. CDR3 nucleotides: TGTGCTAGTGACCCGACAGGGGGAAGTGAAGCTTTCTTT.

The rearrangement joins TRBV5-6 to TRBJ1-2; TRBD1 agrees at 7 bases. This CDR3 region has 14 residues. Germline CDR1 SGHDT, CDR2 YYEEEE. Trimming took 5 bases from V and 6 from J; bases not matched to a gene: 10. CDR3 region: CASRPTGDYHGYTF. DNA of the CDR3: TGTGCCAGCAGGCCCACAGGGGATTATCATGGCTACACCTTC.

This chain connects TRBV4-2 to TRBJ2-1, with D possibly being TRBD2 (6 bases). The V end was cut by 2 bases, the J end by 2 bases, with 13 bases between. This CDR3 is 16 amino acids long. Germline V gives CDR1 LGHNA, CDR2 YNFKEQ. CDR3 sequence: CASSQRTTAPYNEQFF. The DNA for the CDR3 is TGTGCCAGCAGCCAACGGACTACCGCCCCCTACAATGAGCAGTTCTTC.

The chain joins TRBV4-3 to TRBJ1-1; 8 nucleotides agree with TRBD1. Germline V lookup: CDR1 LGHNA, CDR2 YSLEER. The V and J ends lost 5 bases and 6 bases, in that order; junction bases with no gene match: 5. The CDR3 loop spans 13 amino acids. The CDR3 spells CASSTGGLAEAFF. The CDR3 DNA follows: TGCGCCAGCAGCACAGGGGGGCTGGCTGAAGCTTTCTTT.

This chain connects TRBV4-2 to TRBJ2-2; D perhaps matches TRBD2 (6 bases). The CDR3 runs to 17 residues. Between the trimmed V and J ends, which lost 0 bases and 2 bases, there was a span of 13 bases. CDR1 and CDR2 (germline): LGHNA, YNFKEQ. This CDR3 is CASSQDRRGTNTGELFF. The CDR3 DNA follows: TGTGCCAGCAGCCAAGATAGGAGGGGCACAAACACCGGGGAGCTGTTTTTT.

This chain joins TRBV28 and TRBJ1-1; the D is unclear. CDR3 length: 14 residues. V was clipped by 5 bases and J by 5 bases, with 15 bases between them. The germline CDR1 and CDR2 sequences are MDHEN and SYDVKM. CDR3 DNA: TGTGCCAGCAGTCCGCCACTGTTAAGAACTGAAGCTTTCTTT. As protein: CASSPPLLRTEAFF.